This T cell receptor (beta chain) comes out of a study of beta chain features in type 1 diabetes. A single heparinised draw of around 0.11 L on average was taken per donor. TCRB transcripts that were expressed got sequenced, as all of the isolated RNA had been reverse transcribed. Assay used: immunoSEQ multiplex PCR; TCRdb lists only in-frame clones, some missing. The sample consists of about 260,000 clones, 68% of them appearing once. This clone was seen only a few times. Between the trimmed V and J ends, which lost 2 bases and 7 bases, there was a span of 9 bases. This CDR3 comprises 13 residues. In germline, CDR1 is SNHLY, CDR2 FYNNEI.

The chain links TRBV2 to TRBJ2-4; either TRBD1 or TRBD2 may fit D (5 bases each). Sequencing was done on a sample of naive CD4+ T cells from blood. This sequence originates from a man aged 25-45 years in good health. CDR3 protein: CASSEHGTNIQYF. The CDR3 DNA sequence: TGTGCCAGCAGTGAACACGGGACGAACATTCAGTACTTC.